This T cell receptor (beta chain) is from a study of blood T cell repertoires in COVID-19. Study at large: Researchers got acute and convalescent COVID-19 samples from the United States, Italy and Spain.

CDR1 is PRHDT, CDR2 FYEKMQ, per germline (reference sequence). V lost 1 base to trimming and J lost 6 bases; unmatched junction nucleotides: 7. The CDR3 consists of 16 residues. Assay: immunoSEQ multiplex PCR; the TCRdb copy retains only in-frame clones and omits some. Of a few hundred thousand clones listed, roughly 82% are singletons. The sequence was collected from a woman in her 40s who had recovered from COVID-19. The V call is TRBV13, the J call TRBJ1-2; 11 bases fit TRBD1. Sequenced: peripheral blood. The CDR3 nucleotides read TGTGCCAGCAGCTTAGTTGGGACAGGGGGGGAGGATGGCTACACCTTC. Residues: CASSLVGTGGEDGYTF. Variable domain in full (rest from reference TRBV13 and TRBJ1-2): AAGVIQSPRHLIKEKRETATLKCYPIPRHDTVYWYQQGPGQDPQFLISFYEKMQSDKGSIPDRFSAQQFSDYHSELNMSSLELGDSALYFCASSLVGTGGEDGYTFGSGTRLTVV.